This T cell receptor (beta chain) was observed in a study of cytomegalovirus exposure and HLA in healthy donors. Primers: 60 Vbeta forward and 13 Jbeta reverse. Sequencing was performed with immunoSEQ multiplex PCR; in TCRdb, only in-frame clones are kept and a portion is missing. The sample has 200,000 to 250,000 clones, approximately 70% seen once; the top ten hold 1.8%. On this clone: Its antigen is currently unknown.

Points from the study as a whole: Later on, analysis showed that most CMV-associated TCR beta chains appeared to be HLA-restricted. The authors listed roughly 150 TCR beta chains as cytomegalovirus-associated. An analysis that was carried out later associated 17,000 or so TCR beta sequences with HLA alleles at 0.05 false discovery rate. In a later analysis, TCR beta V- and J-gene trimming was associated with a missense DCLRE1C variant.

The CDR3 extends over 16 amino acids. J was trimmed by 6 bases and V by 4 bases; bases with no gene match: 12. The germline V gene encodes CDR1 SNHLY and CDR2 FYNNEI. Sequencing was performed on PBMCs. This chain connects TRBV2 to TRBJ1-2, with 9 bases aligning to TRBD1. The clonotype originates from a young woman in good health and CMV-seronegative. The CDR3 DNA reads TGTGCCAGCAGTGGAGTTTTGAGACAGGGGGGAGATGGCTACACCTTC. Protein sequence: CASSGVLRQGGDGYTF.